This TCR beta chain was sequenced for a study of T cell repertoires in ileal Crohn's disease. Study details: Biopsies of the neoterminal ileum at postoperative colonoscopy form M6 samples.

The CDR3 contains 15 residues. Germline V CDR1 and CDR2: ENHRY, SYGVKD. V was clipped by 2 bases and J by 4 bases, with 12 bases between them. Produced via immunoSEQ multiplex PCR; TCRdb's table is partial and in-frame only. Of 15,000 to 20,000 clones listed, 72% are singletons. Specified time point: neoterminal ileum biopsy at postoperative endoscopy, about 6 months after surgery. This receptor was identified in an adult with Crohn's disease. The sample comprised ileal tissue. The genes are TRBV10-3 and TRBJ1-3; a possible D gene is TRBD1 (5 bases). This chain's CDR3 is CAISERGRVGNTIYF. CDR3 bases: TGTGCCATCAGTGAGAGGGGCAGGGTCGGAAACACCATATATTTT.